This T cell receptor beta chain emerged from a study of cytomegalovirus exposure and HLA in healthy donors. The PCR employed 60 Vbeta primers together with 13 Jbeta primers. Libraries were prepared by immunoSEQ multiplex PCR; TCRdb keeps only in-frame clonotypes and omits some of them. The sample lists roughly 200,000 clones, 82% occurring once. This CDR3 has 16 residues. In germline, CDR1 is SGHTA, CDR2 FQGTGA. V lost 6 bases, J lost 0 bases, and 9 bases stayed unmatched. This chain connects TRBV7-3 to TRBJ1-1; 8 nucleotides agree with TRBD1. The source material was PBMCs. This clonotype originated in a woman aged 40 to 50 in good health and CMV-seronegative. CDR3 DNA sequence: TGTGCCAGCAGGCTACACGGGACAGGAATGAACACTGAAGCTTTCTTT. Its protein product is CASRLHGTGMNTEAFF.